A single sample is the source of the 7 T cell receptor beta chains below, sequenced in a study of blood T cell repertoires in COVID-19. Some clones are missing from TCRdb's copy, which holds only in-frame ones; the method was immunoSEQ multiplex PCR. The sample holds about 280,000 clones, 88% seen once. Material: PBMCs or T cells enriched from blood (not recorded which). The receptors originated from a young woman who had recovered from COVID-19.

The chain recombines TRBV9 with TRBJ2-7, with TRBD2 matching 9 bases. The germline gives CDR1 SGDLS, CDR2 YYNGEE. Germline trimming cut 4 bases from V and 2 bases from J; bases unmatched to any gene: 4. The CDR3 has 14 residues. The CDR3 DNA is TGTGCCAGCAGCCCCAGACTAGCGGCCTACGAGCAGTACTTC. It yields the protein CASSPRLAAYEQYF.

The chain couples TRBV28 to TRBJ1-2, with D tentatively TRBD1 (6 bases). Germline loops: CDR1 MDHEN, CDR2 SYDVKM. The CDR3 runs to 18 residues. The V gene lost 6 bases and the J gene lost 0 bases, with 23 bases spanning the gap. This chain's CDR3 is CASSPWTARSSTNYGYTF. CDR3 in DNA: TGTGCCAGCAGCCCCTGGACAGCTCGCTCGTCAACTAACTATGGCTACACCTTC.

This chain joins TRBV10-2 and TRBJ2-1; D is ambiguous. This CDR3 is 14 amino acids long. CDR1 WSHSY and CDR2 SAAADI come from the germline V gene. Trimming stripped 7 bases from V and 4 bases from J, with 14 bases between. Here the CDR3 DNA reads TGCGCCAGCACCGATCGGGTTGCTTACAATGAGCAGTTCTTC. This translates into CASTDRVAYNEQFF.

This clone was picked up a small number of times. The chain uses TRBV28 and TRBJ1-5, with D possibly TRBD1 on 6 matching bases. The germline CDR1 and CDR2 sequences are MDHEN and SYDVKM. The CDR3 length is 17 residues. Trimming removed 1 base from V and 6 bases from J, with 19 bases in between. The CDR3 region is CASSLSRATGFSQPQHF. CDR3 DNA: TGTGCCAGCAGTTTATCTCGGGCAACAGGGTTTAGTCAGCCCCAGCATTTT.

The chain employs TRBV3-1 (or the pseudogene TRBV3-2) and TRBJ1-5, with 8 bases that match TRBD1. The CDR3 runs 16 residues. Trimming removed 4 bases from V and 8 bases from J; junction bases left unmatched: 13. The germline V gene encodes CDR1 LGHDT and CDR2 YNNKEL (reference sequence). In DNA, the CDR3 is TGTGCCAGCAGCCTCAGAGGTCCGGGACAGGCCAAGCCCCAGCATTTT. It is translated as CASSLRGPGQAKPQHF.

This clone was seen more than once but under ten times. The chain employs TRBV12-5 and TRBJ2-1; possibly TRBD2 for D (6 bases). The CDR3 length is 16 residues. Trimming took off 1 base at V and 8 bases at J, with 18 bases between the two ends. Germline V gene data show CDR1 as LGHNT and CDR2 as FRNRAP. CDR3 DNA: TGTGCTAGTGGTTTGGACCCCGGGCAGGGACTGGATGAGCAGTTCTTC. Translating it yields CASGLDPGQGLDEQFF.

The chain joins TRBV7-8 to TRBJ2-2; TRBD2 matches at 8 bases. After removal of 0 bases from V and 4 bases from J, the junction contained 4 bases not matched to a gene. The germline CDR1 and CDR2 sequences are SGHVS and FQNEAQ. The CDR3 sequence is 16 residues long. The CDR3 coding sequence is TGTGCCAGCAGCTTAGCAGGGGCGGGGGGCACCGGGGAGCTGTTTTTT. Amino acid sequence: CASSLAGAGGTGELFF.